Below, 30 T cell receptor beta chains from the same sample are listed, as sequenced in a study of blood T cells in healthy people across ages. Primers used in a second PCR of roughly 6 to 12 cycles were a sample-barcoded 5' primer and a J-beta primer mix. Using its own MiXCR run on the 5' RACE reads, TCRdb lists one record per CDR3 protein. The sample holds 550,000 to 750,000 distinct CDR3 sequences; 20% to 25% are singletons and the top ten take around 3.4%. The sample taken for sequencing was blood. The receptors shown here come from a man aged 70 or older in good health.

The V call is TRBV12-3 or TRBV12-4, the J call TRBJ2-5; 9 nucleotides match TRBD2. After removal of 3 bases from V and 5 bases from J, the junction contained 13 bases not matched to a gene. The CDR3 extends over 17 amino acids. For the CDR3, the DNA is TGTGCCAGCAGTTTCAAGTCATCGGAAAGCGGGGGGGAGACCCAGTACTTC. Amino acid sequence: CASSFKSSESGGETQYF.

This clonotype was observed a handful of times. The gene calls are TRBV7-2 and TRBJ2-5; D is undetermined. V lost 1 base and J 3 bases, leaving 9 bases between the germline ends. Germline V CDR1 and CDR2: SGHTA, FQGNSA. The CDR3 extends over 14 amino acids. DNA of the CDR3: TGTGCCAGCAGCTTAGATATAGCTGAAGAGACCCAGTACTTC. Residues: CASSLDIAEETQYF.

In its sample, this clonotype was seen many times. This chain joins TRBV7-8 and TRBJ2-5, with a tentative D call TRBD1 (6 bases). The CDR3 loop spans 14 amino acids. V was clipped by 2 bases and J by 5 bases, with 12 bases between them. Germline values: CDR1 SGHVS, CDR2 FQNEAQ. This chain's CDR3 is CASSLFKGDETQYF. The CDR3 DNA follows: TGTGCCAGCAGCTTATTTAAGGGGGACGAGACCCAGTACTTC.

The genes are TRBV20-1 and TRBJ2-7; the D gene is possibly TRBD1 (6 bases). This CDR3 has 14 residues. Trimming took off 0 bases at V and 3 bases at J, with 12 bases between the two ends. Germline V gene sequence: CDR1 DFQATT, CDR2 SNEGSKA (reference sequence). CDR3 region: CSARDPWTDYEQYF. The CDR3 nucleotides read TGCAGTGCTAGAGATCCTTGGACAGACTACGAGCAGTACTTC.

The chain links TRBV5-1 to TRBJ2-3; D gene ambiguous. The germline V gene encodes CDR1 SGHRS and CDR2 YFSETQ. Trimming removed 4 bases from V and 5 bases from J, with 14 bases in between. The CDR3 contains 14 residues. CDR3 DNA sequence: TGCGCCAGCAGCGAGGTGGGCGAACGAGATACGCAGTATTTT. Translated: CASSEVGERDTQYF. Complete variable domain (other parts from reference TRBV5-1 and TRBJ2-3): KAGVTQTPRYLIKTRGQQVTLSCSPISGHRSVSWYQQTPGQGLQFLFEYFSETQRNKGNFPGRFSGRQFSNSRSEMNVSTLELGDSALYLCASSEVGERDTQYFGPGTRLTVL.

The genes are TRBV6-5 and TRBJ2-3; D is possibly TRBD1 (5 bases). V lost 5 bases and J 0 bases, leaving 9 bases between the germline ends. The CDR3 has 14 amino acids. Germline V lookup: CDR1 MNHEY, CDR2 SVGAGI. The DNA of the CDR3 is TGTGCCAGCAGTAGGGGTACCAGCACAGATACGCAGTATTTT. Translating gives CASSRGTSTDTQYF.

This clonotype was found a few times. CDR3 region: CASSPRGISALGQETQYF. The CDR3 bases are TGTGCCAGCAGCCCAAGGGGTATTAGCGCATTAGGGCAAGAGACCCAGTACTTC. The rearrangement joins TRBV28 to TRBJ2-5; D could derive from TRBD1 or TRBD2 (5 bases each). CDR3 length: 18 amino acids. Germline-derived CDR1 and CDR2 are MDHEN and SYDVKM. With 6 bases removed from V and 2 bases from J, the gap between germline ends came to 25 bases.

CDR3 coding DNA: TGTGCCAGCAGTGACTCGACGGGTACGCGAGGCTACACCTTC. Encoded protein: CASSDSTGTRGYTF. The chain carries TRBV6-4 and TRBJ1-2, with no clear D. CDR1 is MRHNA and CDR2 is SNTAGT in the germline V gene. CDR3 length equals 14 residues. Trimming took off 0 bases at V and 8 bases at J, with 13 bases between the two ends.

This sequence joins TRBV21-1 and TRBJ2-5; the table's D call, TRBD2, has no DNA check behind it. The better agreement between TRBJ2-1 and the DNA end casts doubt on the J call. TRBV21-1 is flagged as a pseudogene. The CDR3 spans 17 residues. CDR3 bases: TGTGCCAGCAGCCCCTTTCCCCTAGCGGCCTGCTACAATGAGCAGTTCTTC. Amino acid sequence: CASSPFPLAACYNEQFF.

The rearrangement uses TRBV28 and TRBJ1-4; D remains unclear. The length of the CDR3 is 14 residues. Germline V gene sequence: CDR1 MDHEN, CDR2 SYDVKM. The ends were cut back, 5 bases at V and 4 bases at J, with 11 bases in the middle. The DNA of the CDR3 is TGTGCCAGCAGTCAGCTCGGGATTAATGAAAAACTGTTTTTT. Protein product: CASSQLGINEKLFF.

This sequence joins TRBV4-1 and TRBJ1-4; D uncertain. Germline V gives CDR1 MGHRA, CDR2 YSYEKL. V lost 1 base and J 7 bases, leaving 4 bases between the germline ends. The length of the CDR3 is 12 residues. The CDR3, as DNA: TGCGCCAGCAGCCAAGTACTTGAAAAACTGTTTTTT. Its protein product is CASSQVLEKLFF.

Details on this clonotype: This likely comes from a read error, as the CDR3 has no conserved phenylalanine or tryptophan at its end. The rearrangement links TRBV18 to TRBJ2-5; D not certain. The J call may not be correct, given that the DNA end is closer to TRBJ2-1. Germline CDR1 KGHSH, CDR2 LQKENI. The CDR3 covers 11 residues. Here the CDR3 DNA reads TGTGCCAGCTCACCAGATCTTGAGCAGTTCTCC. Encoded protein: CASSPDLEQFS.

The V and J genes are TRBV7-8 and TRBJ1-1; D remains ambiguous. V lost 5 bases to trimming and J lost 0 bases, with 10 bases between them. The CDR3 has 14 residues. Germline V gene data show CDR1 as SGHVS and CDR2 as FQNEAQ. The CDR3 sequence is CASSLLPLNTEAFF. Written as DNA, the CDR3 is TGTGCCAGCAGCCTACTACCCCTGAACACTGAAGCTTTCTTT.

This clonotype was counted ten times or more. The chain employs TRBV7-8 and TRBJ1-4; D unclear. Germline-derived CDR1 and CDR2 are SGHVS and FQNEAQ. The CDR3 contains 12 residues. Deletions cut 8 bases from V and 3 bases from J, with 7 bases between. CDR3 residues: CASSRPNEKLFF. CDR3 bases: TGTGCCAGCTCCCGACCTAATGAAAAACTGTTTTTT. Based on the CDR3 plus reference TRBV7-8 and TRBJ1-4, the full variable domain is GAGVSQSPRYKVAKRGQDVALRCDPISGHVSLFWYQQALGQGPEFLTYFQNEAQLDKSGLPSDRFFAERPEGSVSTLKIQRTQQEDSAVYLCASSRPNEKLFFGSGTQLSVL.

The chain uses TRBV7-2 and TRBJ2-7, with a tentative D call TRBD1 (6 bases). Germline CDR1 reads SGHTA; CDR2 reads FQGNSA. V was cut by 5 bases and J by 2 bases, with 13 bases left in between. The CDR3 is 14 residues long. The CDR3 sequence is CASSMGDTAYEQYF. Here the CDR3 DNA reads TGTGCCAGCAGCATGGGGGACACAGCCTACGAGCAGTACTTC.

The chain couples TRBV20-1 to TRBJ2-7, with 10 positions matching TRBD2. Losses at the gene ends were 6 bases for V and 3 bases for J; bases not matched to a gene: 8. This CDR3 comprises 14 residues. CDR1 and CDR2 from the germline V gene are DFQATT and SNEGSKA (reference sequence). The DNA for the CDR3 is TGCAGTGCCGTCCGTCTAGCGGGAGTCTACGAGCAGTACTTC. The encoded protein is CSAVRLAGVYEQYF.

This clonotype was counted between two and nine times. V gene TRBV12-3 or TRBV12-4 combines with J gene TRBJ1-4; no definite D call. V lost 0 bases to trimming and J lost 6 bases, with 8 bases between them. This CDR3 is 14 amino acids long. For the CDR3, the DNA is TGTGCCAGCAGTTTAGCCCTTTTAGATGAAAAACTGTTTTTT. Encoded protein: CASSLALLDEKLFF.

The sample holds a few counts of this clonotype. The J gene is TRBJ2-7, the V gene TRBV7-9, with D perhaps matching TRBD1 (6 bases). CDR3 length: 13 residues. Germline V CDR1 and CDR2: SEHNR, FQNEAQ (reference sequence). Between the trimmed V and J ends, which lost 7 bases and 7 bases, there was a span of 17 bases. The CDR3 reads CASNGRDTREQYF. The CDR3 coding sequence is TGTGCCAGCAACGGACGGGACACGAGGGAGCAGTACTTC.

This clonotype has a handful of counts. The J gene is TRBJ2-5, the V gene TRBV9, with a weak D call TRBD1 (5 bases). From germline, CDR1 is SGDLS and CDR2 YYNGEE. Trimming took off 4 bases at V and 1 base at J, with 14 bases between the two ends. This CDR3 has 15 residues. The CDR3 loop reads CASSPRSGPQETQYF. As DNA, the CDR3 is TGTGCCAGCAGCCCCCGGTCAGGGCCCCAAGAGACCCAGTACTTC.

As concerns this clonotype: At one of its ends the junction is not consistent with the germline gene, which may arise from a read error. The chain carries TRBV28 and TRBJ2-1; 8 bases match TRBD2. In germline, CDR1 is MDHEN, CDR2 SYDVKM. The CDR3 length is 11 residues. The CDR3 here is CASSLSGGTYF. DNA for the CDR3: TGTGCCAGCAGCCTCAGCGGGGGCACTTATTTC.

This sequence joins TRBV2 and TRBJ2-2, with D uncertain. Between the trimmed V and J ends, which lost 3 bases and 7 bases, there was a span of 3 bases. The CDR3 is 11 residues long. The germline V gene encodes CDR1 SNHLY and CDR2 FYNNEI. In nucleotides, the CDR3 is TGTGCCAGCAGTGACTTCGGGGAGCTGTTTTTT. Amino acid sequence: CASSDFGELFF. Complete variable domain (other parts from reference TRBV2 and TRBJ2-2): EPEVTQTPSHQVTQMGQEVILRCVPISNHLYFYWYRQILGQKVEFLVSFYNNEISEKSEIFDDQFSVERPDGSNFTLKIRSTKLEDSAMYFCASSDFGELFFGEGSRLTVL.

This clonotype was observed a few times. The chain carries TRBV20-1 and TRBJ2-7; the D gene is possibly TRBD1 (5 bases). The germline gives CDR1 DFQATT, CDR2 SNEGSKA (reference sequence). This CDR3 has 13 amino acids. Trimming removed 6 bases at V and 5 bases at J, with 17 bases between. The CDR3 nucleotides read TGCAGTGCCCCCCGGCAGGGTTTCCACGAGCAGTACTTC. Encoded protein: CSAPRQGFHEQYF.

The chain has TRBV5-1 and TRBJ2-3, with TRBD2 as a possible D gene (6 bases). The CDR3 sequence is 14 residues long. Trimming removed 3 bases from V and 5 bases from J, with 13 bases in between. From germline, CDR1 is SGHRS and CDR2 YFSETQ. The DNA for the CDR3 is TGCGCCAGCAGCTACGGGGGATTGGGAGATACGCAGTATTTT. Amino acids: CASSYGGLGDTQYF.

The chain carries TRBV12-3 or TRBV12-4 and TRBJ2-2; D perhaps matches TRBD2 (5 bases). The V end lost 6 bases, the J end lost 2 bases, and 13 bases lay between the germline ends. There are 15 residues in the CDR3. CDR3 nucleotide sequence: TGTGCCAGCAGCCCGATCAGCGGCAACACCGGGGAGCTGTTTTTT. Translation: CASSPISGNTGELFF.

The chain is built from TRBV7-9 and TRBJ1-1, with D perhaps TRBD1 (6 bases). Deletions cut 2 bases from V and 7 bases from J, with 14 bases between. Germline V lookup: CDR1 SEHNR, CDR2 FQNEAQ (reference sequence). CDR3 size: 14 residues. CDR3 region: CASSLSPGEIEAFF. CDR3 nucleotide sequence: TGTGCCAGCAGCTTAAGTCCAGGGGAGATTGAAGCTTTCTTT.

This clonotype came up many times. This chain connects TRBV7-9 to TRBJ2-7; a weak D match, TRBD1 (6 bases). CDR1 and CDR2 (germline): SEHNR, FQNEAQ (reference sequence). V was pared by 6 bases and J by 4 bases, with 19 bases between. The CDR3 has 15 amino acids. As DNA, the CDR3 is TGTGCCAGCAGTAGCGACAGGAGAAACCTTTACGAGCAGTACTTC. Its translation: CASSSDRRNLYEQYF.

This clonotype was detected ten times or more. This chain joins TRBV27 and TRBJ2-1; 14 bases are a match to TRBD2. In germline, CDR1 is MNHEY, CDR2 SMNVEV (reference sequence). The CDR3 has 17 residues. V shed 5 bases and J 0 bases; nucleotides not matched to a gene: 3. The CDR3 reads CASSATSGRDSYNEQFF. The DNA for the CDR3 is TGTGCCAGCAGTGCGACTAGCGGGAGGGACTCCTACAATGAGCAGTTCTTC.

The CDR3 coding sequence is TGTGCCAGCACCAAAGGTTTGGTTTTCACAGATACGCAGTATTTT. Protein: CASTKGLVFTDTQYF. V and J are TRBV12-3 or TRBV12-4 and TRBJ2-3, with no clear D. V shed 7 bases and J shed 2 bases, with 16 bases lying between them. The CDR3 runs 15 residues.

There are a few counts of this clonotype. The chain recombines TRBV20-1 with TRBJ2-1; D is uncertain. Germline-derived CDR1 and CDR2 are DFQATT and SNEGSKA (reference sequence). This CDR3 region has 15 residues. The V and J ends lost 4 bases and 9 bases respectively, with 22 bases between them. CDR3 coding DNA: TGCAGTGCTACCCAACACGACTCCAGTGGGGTTGAGCAGTTCTTC. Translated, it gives CSATQHDSSGVEQFF.

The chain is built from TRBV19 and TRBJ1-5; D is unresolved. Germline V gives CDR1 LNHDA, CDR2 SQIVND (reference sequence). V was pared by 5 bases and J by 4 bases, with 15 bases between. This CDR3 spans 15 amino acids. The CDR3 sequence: CASSRGSTINQPQHF. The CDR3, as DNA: TGTGCCAGTAGTCGCGGAAGTACCATAAATCAGCCCCAGCATTTT.